This T cell receptor beta chain is drawn from a study of T-cell memory formation after mild COVID-19. Study-wide background: Most TCR clusters belonged to a single donor.

The V gene's germline CDR1 is SGHTA and CDR2 FQGNSA. The CDR3 covers 13 residues. The V end was cut by 6 bases, the J end by 1 base, with 9 bases between. Findings of the study overall: The pre-infection memory compartment contained some responding clones, suggesting cross-reactive memory joined. Balance between CD4 and CD8 was seen in clones contracting day 15 to 85, and a CD4+ lean was seen in later expanders.

Constant-segment primers and 5'RACE yielded cDNA libraries for TCR alpha and TCR beta, each carrying sample barcodes and UMIs. TCRdb reanalysed the 5' RACE reads using MiXCR and keeps one entry per CDR3 protein. This sample yields fewer than 50,000 distinct CDR3 sequences, of which 7.3% are seen a single time; 1.4% to 1.5% belongs to the top ten. This clonotype appeared many times. Its specificity is not known. The sequence derives from a man in his late teens or twenties who had mild COVID-19 (a few samples of this study predate the infection). Cell type and time point are not known. J is TRBJ2-5 and V is TRBV7-2, with D perhaps being TRBD1 or TRBD2 (6 bases each). Specimen: PBMCs or a T cell subset sorted from them (not recorded which). CDR3 DNA sequence: TGTGCCAGCAGTAGGGGGGTCCAAGAGACCCAGTACTTC. It translates to CASSRGVQETQYF.